Below are 7 T cell receptor beta chains sequenced from a single sample in a study of blood T cell repertoires in COVID-19. Sequencing was performed with immunoSEQ multiplex PCR; in TCRdb, only in-frame clones are kept and a portion is missing. The sample has 300,000 to 400,000 clones, about 88% seen once. The sequencing sample was made of PBMCs or T cells enriched from blood (not recorded which). The source is a woman younger than 35 who had recovered from COVID-19.

The chain uses TRBV15 and TRBJ2-6; D is unclear. The germline gives CDR1 LNHNV, CDR2 YYDKDF (reference sequence). CDR3 length: 16 residues. V was clipped by 1 base and J by 2 bases, with 9 bases between them. CDR3 residues: CATSRVTVTGANVLTF. CDR3 DNA sequence: TGTGCCACCAGCAGAGTAACGGTTACTGGGGCCAACGTCCTGACTTTC.

The table lists this clone with a few counts. V gene TRBV29-1 combines with J gene TRBJ2-7, with 8 bases lining up with TRBD1. This CDR3 has 12 amino acids. Germline V CDR1 and CDR2: SQVTM, ANQGSEA. Losses at the gene ends were 4 bases for V and 2 bases for J; bases not matched to a gene: 1. The CDR3 coding sequence is TGCAGCGTTGCAGGGGGCGCCTACGAGCAGTACTTC. This encodes CSVAGGAYEQYF.

A note on this clone: A much larger clone differs by one base, so this may be a read error. The J gene is TRBJ2-7, the V gene TRBV7-9, with 9 nucleotides matching TRBD1. CDR3 length: 14 residues. J lost 3 bases, V lost 4 bases, and 4 bases had no gene match. Germline loops: CDR1 SEHNR, CDR2 FQNEAQ (reference sequence). CDR3 sequence: CASSSGTGYYEQYF. DNA for the CDR3: TGTGCCAGCAGCTCCGGGACAGGGTACTACGAGCAGTACTTC.

The chain employs TRBV7-9 and TRBJ1-2, with 9 bases identical to TRBD1. With V trimmed by 1 base and J by 7 bases, 4 bases remained unmatched. Germline V CDR1 and CDR2: SEHNR, FQNEAQ (reference sequence). The CDR3 runs 14 residues. This CDR3 is CASSLGGTGFGYTF. For the CDR3, the DNA is TGTGCCAGCAGCTTAGGTGGGACAGGGTTTGGCTACACCTTC.

The chain uses TRBV29-1 and TRBJ2-3; 8 bases are shared with TRBD2. Germline lookup yields CDR1 SQVTM and CDR2 ANQGSEA. There are 15 residues in the CDR3. V lost 4 bases, J lost 1 base, and 7 bases stayed unmatched. The CDR3 here is CSVAISGGGTDTQYF. The CDR3 DNA follows: TGCAGCGTTGCGATCTCCGGGGGGGGCACAGATACGCAGTATTTT.

V gene TRBV10-3 combines with J gene TRBJ1-4; D possibly corresponds to TRBD1 (5 bases). Germline lookup yields CDR1 ENHRY and CDR2 SYGVKD. The CDR3 is 16 residues long. The V end was cut by 10 bases, the J end by 3 bases, with 21 bases between. DNA for the CDR3: TGTGCCACCTCCCCGGGGGGGGATGGGGCTAATGAAAAACTGTTTTTT. Amino acid sequence: CATSPGGDGANEKLFF.

The chain carries TRBV14 and TRBJ1-1; tentatively, D is TRBD1 (6 bases). Germline loops: CDR1 SGHDN, CDR2 FVKESK. CDR3 length: 13 amino acids. V lost 10 bases to trimming and J lost 1 base, with 13 bases between them. CDR3 region: CATQGQPNTEAFF. The CDR3 DNA is TGTGCCACCCAGGGGCAGCCGAACACTGAAGCTTTCTTT.